This T cell receptor beta chain was sequenced during a study of blood T cell repertoires in COVID-19. Overall study context: Some COVID-19 samples were acute and others convalescent; all came from the United States, Italy and Spain. In each case, the material was cDNA or gDNA derived from T cells, B-cell-depleted T cells, or PBMCs.

The CDR3 covers 15 residues. Germline V gene data show CDR1 as SNHLY and CDR2 as FYNNEI. J lost 3 bases, V lost 6 bases, and 7 bases had no gene match. In the authors' workflow: Amplifying reference gene primers gave estimates of nucleated cell counts. Assay used: immunoSEQ multiplex PCR; TCRdb lists only in-frame clones, some missing. V, J and clone size derive from that table, while D and trimming were established from the DNA sequence. The data hold over 150,000 clones, with approximately 87% observed a single time. The chain has TRBV2 and TRBJ1-4; TRBD1 aligns across 7 bases. The TCR comes from a woman between 70 and 85 years old with COVID-19, enrolled during active disease. The sequenced sample was peripheral blood. Here the CDR3 reads CASSPGTVSNEKLFF. Written as DNA, the CDR3 is TGTGCCAGCAGCCCCGGGACAGTTTCTAATGAAAAACTGTTTTTT.